These 2 T cell receptor beta chains came from one sample sequenced in a study of shared clonotypes between healthy human individuals. Sequencing was performed with immunoSEQ multiplex PCR; in TCRdb, only in-frame clones are kept and a portion is missing. Of 2,100,000 or so clones listed, nearly 97% are singletons. Sequenced sample: naive CD4+ T cells sorted from blood. The subset denotes: CD45RA+ positively selected. The receptors derive from a man aged 18 to 29 in good health.

The CDR3 region is CASSYSLGSTEAFF. CDR3 nucleotide sequence: TGTGCCAGCAGTTACTCGCTTGGGAGCACTGAAGCTTTCTTT. The V and J genes are TRBV6-5 and TRBJ1-1; D is unclear. Trimming shortened V by 0 bases and J by 4 bases, and 9 bases separated the two germline ends. Germline values: CDR1 MNHEY, CDR2 SVGAGI. CDR3 length equals 14 residues.

The chain carries TRBV10-2 and TRBJ2-7; 8 nucleotides agree with TRBD1. The CDR3 consists of 14 residues. Trimming cost V 8 bases and J 5 bases; bases outside gene matches: 11. Germline V lookup: CDR1 WSHSY, CDR2 SAAADI. This CDR3 reads CASREDRAKNEQYF. The CDR3 DNA reads TGCGCCAGCCGAGAGGACAGGGCAAAAAACGAGCAGTACTTC.